This TCR beta chain is drawn from a study of cytomegalovirus exposure and HLA in healthy donors. As regards this clone: Its antigen is not identified.

Some clones are missing from TCRdb's copy, which holds only in-frame ones; the method was immunoSEQ multiplex PCR. Altogether about 150,000 clones are present, roughly 89% being singletons, with the ten largest covering 3.5% to 5.5%. Broader study findings: Per published reports, the classifier diagnosed cytomegalovirus status with high specificity and sensitivity. The study recorded 164 TCR beta chains that were cytomegalovirus-associated.

V was cut by 3 bases and J by 6 bases, with 9 bases left in between. Germline V gene sequence: CDR1 MGHDK, CDR2 SYGVNS. CDR3 length: 13 residues. This TCR was sampled from a man aged 18 to 29 in good health and CMV-seropositive. The chain combines TRBV25-1 with TRBJ2-1, with D hard to call. The sequenced sample was PBMCs. CDR3 sequence: CASSEIQTNEQFF. Here the CDR3 DNA reads TGTGCCAGCAGTGAGATACAGACCAATGAGCAGTTCTTC.